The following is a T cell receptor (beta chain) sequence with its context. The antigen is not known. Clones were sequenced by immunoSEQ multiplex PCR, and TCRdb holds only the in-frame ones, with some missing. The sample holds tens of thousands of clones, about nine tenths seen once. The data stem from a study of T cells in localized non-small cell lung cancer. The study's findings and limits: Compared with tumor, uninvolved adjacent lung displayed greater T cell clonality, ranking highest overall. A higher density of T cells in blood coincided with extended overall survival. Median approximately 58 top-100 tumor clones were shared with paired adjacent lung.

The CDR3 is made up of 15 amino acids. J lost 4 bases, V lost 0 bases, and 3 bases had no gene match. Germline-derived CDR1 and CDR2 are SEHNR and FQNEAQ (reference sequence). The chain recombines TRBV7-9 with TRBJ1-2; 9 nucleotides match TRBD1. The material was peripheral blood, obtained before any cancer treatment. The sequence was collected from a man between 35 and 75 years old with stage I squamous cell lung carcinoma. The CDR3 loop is CASSLAPGQGYGYTF. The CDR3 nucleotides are TGTGCCAGCAGCTTAGCCCCGGGACAGGGCTATGGCTACACCTTC.